Shown below are 8 T cell receptor beta chains from a single sample sequenced in a study of blood T cell repertoires in COVID-19. Produced via immunoSEQ multiplex PCR; TCRdb's table is partial and in-frame only. The table has roughly 260,000 clones, 70% to 90% seen once. Material: peripheral blood. Receptors originate from a woman in her fifties or sixties with acute or convalescent COVID-19.

The chain has TRBV27 and TRBJ2-5; D perhaps matches TRBD2 (6 bases). Germline V gives CDR1 MNHEY, CDR2 SMNVEV (reference sequence). This CDR3 comprises 14 residues. Trimming stripped 5 bases from V and 5 bases from J, with 15 bases between. The CDR3 region is CASSPRASAETQYF. The CDR3 nucleotides are TGTGCCAGCAGTCCCCGCGCTAGCGCGGAGACCCAGTACTTC.

This chain links TRBV7-9 with TRBJ2-1, with TRBD2 matching over 7 bases. CDR1 and CDR2 (germline): SEHNR, FQNEAQ (reference sequence). Germline trimming cut 4 bases from V and 2 bases from J; bases unmatched to any gene: 5. There are 15 residues in the CDR3. The CDR3 is CASSWGLAAYNEQFF. The DNA for the CDR3 is TGTGCCAGCAGCTGGGGTCTAGCGGCCTACAATGAGCAGTTCTTC.

This clone came up once. The rearrangement links TRBV28 to TRBJ2-7, with TRBD2 identical over 11 bases. There are 17 residues in the CDR3. CDR1 and CDR2 from the germline V gene are MDHEN and SYDVKM. V was pared by 1 base and J by 1 base, with 6 bases of the junction left unmatched. This chain's CDR3 is CASSLSAGLAASYEQYF. CDR3 in DNA: TGTGCCAGCAGTTTATCGGCGGGACTAGCGGCTTCCTACGAGCAGTACTTC.

The chain combines TRBV10-3 with TRBJ1-4, with TRBD1 identical over 11 bases. There are 14 residues in the CDR3. With 8 bases clipped from V and 8 bases from J, the junction kept 7 bases outside the gene matches. Looked up from germline, CDR1 is ENHRY and CDR2 is SYGVKD. CDR3 in amino acids: CAIGGDRGKEKLFF. CDR3 DNA sequence: TGTGCCATCGGGGGGGACAGGGGGAAGGAAAAACTGTTTTTT.

This clone was picked up one time. The chain combines TRBV4-1 with TRBJ2-3; 9 bases are shared with TRBD1. V shed 2 bases, J shed 6 bases, and the junction held 6 bases outside the gene matches. CDR1 is MGHRA and CDR2 is YSYEKL in the germline V gene. The CDR3 extends over 15 amino acids. CDR3 region: CASSQTTGGLDTQYF. CDR3 coding DNA: TGCGCCAGCAGCCAAACGACAGGGGGACTGGATACGCAGTATTTT.

V usage is TRBV27 and J usage is TRBJ2-5; 8 bases are shared with TRBD2. V was clipped by 7 bases and J by 5 bases; unmatched bases: 9. CDR1 and CDR2 (germline): MNHEY, SMNVEV (reference sequence). The CDR3 sequence is 14 residues long. Here the CDR3 reads CASTQGPGGETQYF. The CDR3 DNA reads as TGTGCCAGCACCCAGGGACCGGGGGGGGAGACCCAGTACTTC.

V and J are TRBV7-2 and TRBJ2-1; 10 bases fit TRBD1. CDR3 length: 15 amino acids. Germline-derived CDR1 and CDR2 are SGHTA and FQGNSA. Trimming cost V 2 bases and J 7 bases; bases outside gene matches: 5. The CDR3 protein is CASSLLRQGANEQFF. The CDR3 DNA reads TGTGCCAGCAGCTTACTCAGACAGGGGGCAAATGAGCAGTTCTTC.

The chain links TRBV2 to TRBJ1-1, with D perhaps matching TRBD1 (6 bases). The germline CDR1 and CDR2 sequences are SNHLY and FYNNEI. This CDR3 has 15 residues. Trimming took off 2 bases at V and 1 base at J, with 11 bases between the two ends. The CDR3 DNA reads TGTGCCAGCAGTGAATGGGGGCAGGGGAACACTGAAGCTTTCTTT. Residues: CASSEWGQGNTEAFF.